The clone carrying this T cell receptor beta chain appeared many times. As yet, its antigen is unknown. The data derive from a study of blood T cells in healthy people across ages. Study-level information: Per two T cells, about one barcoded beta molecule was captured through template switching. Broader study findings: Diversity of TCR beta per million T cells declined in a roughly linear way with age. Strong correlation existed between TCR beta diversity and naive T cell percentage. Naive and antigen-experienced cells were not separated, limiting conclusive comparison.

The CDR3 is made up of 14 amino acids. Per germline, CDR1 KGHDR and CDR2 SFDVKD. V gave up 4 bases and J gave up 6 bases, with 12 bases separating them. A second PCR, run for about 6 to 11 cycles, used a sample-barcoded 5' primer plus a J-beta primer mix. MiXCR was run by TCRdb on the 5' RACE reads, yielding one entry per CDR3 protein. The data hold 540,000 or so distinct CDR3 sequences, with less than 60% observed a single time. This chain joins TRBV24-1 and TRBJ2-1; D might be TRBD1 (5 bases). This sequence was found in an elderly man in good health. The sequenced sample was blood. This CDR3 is CATSDPKGINEQFF. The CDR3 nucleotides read TGTGCCACCAGTGACCCGAAGGGGATCAATGAGCAGTTCTTC.